One and the same sample provided the 27 T cell receptor beta chains below, sequenced in a study of T cell changes during pregnancy in multiple sclerosis (dated by TCRdb to between 2018 and 2021). Libraries were constructed by the immunoSEQ multiplex PCR assay. TCRdb's version of the immuneACCESS table is confined to in-frame rearrangements and falls short of the full clone set. An unresolved V gene accounts for under half of the shortfall where checked; the remainder is of unknown origin. For this sample there are 70,000 to 85,000 clones; 90% to 95% appear just once. Together, the top ten hold 2.6% of the sample. The specimen comprised peripheral blood, sampled before pregnancy. Receptors were obtained from a female donor with multiple sclerosis, enrolled in a pregnancy study.

V usage is TRBV13 and J usage is TRBJ2-3, with a weak D call TRBD2 (6 bases). Per germline, CDR1 PRHDT and CDR2 FYEKMQ (reference sequence). With 4 bases removed from V and 5 bases from J, the gap between germline ends came to 13 bases. This CDR3 has 14 amino acids. The CDR3 bases are TGTGCCAGCAGCTCGTCCCCGGGACTAGATACGCAGTATTTT. Encoded protein: CASSSSPGLDTQYF.

This clone was observed a few times. The chain uses TRBV11-3 and TRBJ2-2; no definite D call. In germline, CDR1 is SGHNT, CDR2 YENEEA. There are 13 residues in the CDR3. Trimming took off 5 bases at V and 0 bases at J, with 4 bases between the two ends. CDR3 amino acids: CASSPSNTGELFF. The CDR3 bases are TGTGCCAGCAGCCCCTCGAACACCGGGGAGCTGTTTTTT.

V and J are TRBV7-8 and TRBJ1-1, with 7 positions matching TRBD1. CDR1 SGHVS and CDR2 FQNEAQ come from the germline V gene. CDR3 size: 14 residues. V gave up 5 bases and J gave up 0 bases; unmatched junction bases: 3. The chain's CDR3 is CASSAGTVNTEAFF. The CDR3 coding sequence is TGTGCCAGCAGCGCTGGGACAGTGAACACTGAAGCTTTCTTT.

The rearrangement joins TRBV7-2 to TRBJ1-2; TRBD1 is a possible D gene (5 bases). Per the germline V gene, CDR1 is SGHTA and CDR2 is FQGNSA. The CDR3 is 14 amino acids. V was cut by 1 base and J by 5 bases, with 11 bases left in between. The CDR3 DNA reads TGTGCCAGCAGCTTAGAGCGCCAGGGATATGGCTACACCTTC. Protein: CASSLERQGYGYTF.

The V gene is TRBV27, the J gene TRBJ1-2; D gene uncertain. This CDR3 has 14 amino acids. CDR1 and CDR2 from the germline V gene are MNHEY and SMNVEV (reference sequence). V gave up 6 bases and J gave up 4 bases, with 15 bases separating them. CDR3 region: CASRGGNRLYGYTF. In nucleotides, the CDR3 is TGTGCCAGCAGAGGAGGAAATCGACTCTATGGCTACACCTTC.

The chain recombines TRBV7-9 with TRBJ2-7; D may be TRBD2 (7 bases). Germline-derived CDR1 and CDR2 are SEHNR and FQNEAQ (reference sequence). V dropped 4 bases and J dropped 1 base, with 23 bases sitting between them. The CDR3 spans 18 residues. CDR3: CASSSSRGAGPQSYEQYF. The CDR3 DNA sequence: TGTGCCAGCAGCTCATCTCGGGGGGCCGGCCCCCAATCCTACGAGCAGTACTTC.

This chain uses TRBV28 with TRBJ2-2, with 8 bases lining up with TRBD2. The CDR3 length is 15 residues. With V trimmed by 6 bases and J by 6 bases, 9 bases remained unmatched. Germline assignment: CDR1 MDHEN and CDR2 SYDVKM. CDR3 sequence (DNA): TGTGCCAGCAGCTCCGCCGGGACTAGGTCCGGGGAGCTGTTTTTT. Its translation: CASSSAGTRSGELFF. Using reference TRBV28 and TRBJ2-2 for the parts outside the CDR3, the full variable domain is DVKVTQSSRYLVKRTGEKVFLECVQDMDHENMFWYRQDPGLGLRLIYFSYDVKMKEKGDIPEGYSVSREKKERFSLILESASTNQTSMYLCASSSAGTRSGELFFGEGSRLTVL.

The chain combines TRBV7-6 with TRBJ1-2; 9 bases agree with TRBD1. The germline V gene has CDR1 SGHVS and CDR2 FNYEAQ. Losses at the gene ends were 5 bases for V and 4 bases for J; bases not matched to a gene: 2. The CDR3 length is 13 residues. CDR3 sequence reads: CASSQDRGYGYTF. For the CDR3, the DNA is TGTGCCAGCAGCCAGGACAGGGGCTATGGCTACACCTTC. The full variable domain, completed using reference TRBV7-6 and TRBJ1-2, is GAGVSQSPRYKVTKRGQDVALRCDPISGHVSLYWYRQALGQGPEFLTYFNYEAQQDKSGLPNDRFSAERPEGSISTLTIQRTEQRDSAMYRCASSQDRGYGYTFGSGTRLTVV.

The chain links TRBV29-1 to TRBJ2-1, with unresolved D. The length of the CDR3 is 15 residues. CDR1 and CDR2 (germline): SQVTM, ANQGSEA. Between the trimmed V and J ends, which lost 2 bases and 4 bases, there was a span of 15 bases. The CDR3 DNA reads as TGCAGCGTTGAATTGCTCCTTCCTAATTACAATGAGCAGTTCTTC. This encodes CSVELLLPNYNEQFF.

The chain combines TRBV2 with TRBJ1-2; D not certain. The CDR3 is 12 amino acids. CDR1 is SNHLY, CDR2 FYNNEI, per germline. With 10 bases removed from V and 7 bases from J, the gap between germline ends came to 16 bases. The CDR3 DNA sequence: TGTGCCACCGGGGAGTTAGAAGGTGGCTACACCTTC. Translation: CATGELEGGYTF.

The gene calls are TRBV6-1 and TRBJ2-7, with D unresolved. CDR1 and CDR2 from the germline V gene are MNHNS and SASEGT. This CDR3 has 11 residues. V lost 3 bases to trimming and J lost 4 bases, with 4 bases between them. This chain's CDR3 is CASSERYEQYF. In nucleotides, the CDR3 is TGTGCCAGCAGTGAGCGATACGAGCAGTACTTC.

V usage is TRBV27 and J usage is TRBJ2-1, with a tentative D call TRBD1 (6 bases). Germline V CDR1 and CDR2: MNHEY, SMNVEV (reference sequence). The CDR3 is 14 residues long. V was trimmed by 2 bases and J by 9 bases, leaving 14 bases between them. The CDR3 DNA reads TGTGCCAGCAGTTTACCCCTGAGGGGGAGTGAGCAGTTCTTC. As protein: CASSLPLRGSEQFF.

V usage is TRBV7-9 and J usage is TRBJ2-3; 7 nucleotides line up with TRBD1. The CDR3 runs to 15 residues. Germline values: CDR1 SEHNR, CDR2 FQNEAQ (reference sequence). Unmatched junction bases numbered 5, after V lost 3 bases and J lost 2 bases. The CDR3, as DNA: TGTGCCAGCAGCTTCCGGGACAGATTCACAGATACGCAGTATTTT. This gives the protein CASSFRDRFTDTQYF. Complete variable domain (other parts from reference TRBV7-9 and TRBJ2-3): DTGVSQNPRHKITKRGQNVTFRCDPISEHNRLYWYRQTLGQGPEFLTYFQNEAQLEKSRLLSDRFSAERPKGSFSTLEIQRTEQGDSAMYLCASSFRDRFTDTQYFGPGTRLTVL.

This clone has just one count. The V gene is TRBV14, the J gene TRBJ2-2, with D possibly matching TRBD1 (6 bases). The germline V gene has CDR1 SGHDN and CDR2 FVKESK. Trimming removed 1 base from V and 5 bases from J, with 14 bases in between. This CDR3 has 16 residues. The DNA of the CDR3 is TGTGCCAGCAGCCAAGGGACAGCTCCCTGGACCGGGGAGCTGTTTTTT. This codes for CASSQGTAPWTGELFF.

The V and J genes are TRBV7-9 and TRBJ2-1, with 8 bases identical to TRBD2. Germline V lookup: CDR1 SEHNR, CDR2 FQNEAQ (reference sequence). With 8 bases clipped from V and 2 bases from J, the junction kept 8 bases outside the gene matches. The CDR3 sequence is 15 residues long. The CDR3 sequence is CASGGTGGTYNEQFF. Here the CDR3 DNA reads TGTGCCAGCGGGGGAACGGGAGGGACCTACAATGAGCAGTTCTTC.

This clone occurred a few times. The rearrangement joins TRBV4-2 to TRBJ2-2, with 8 bases identical to TRBD1. The CDR3 extends over 15 amino acids. Unmatched junction bases numbered 6, after V lost 4 bases and J lost 5 bases. CDR1 and CDR2 from the germline V gene are LGHNA and YNFKEQ. Written as DNA, the CDR3 is TGTGCCAGCAGCCGCGGCAGGGGGCGAACCGGGGAGCTGTTTTTT. Translating it yields CASSRGRGRTGELFF.

The chain couples TRBV19 to TRBJ2-7, with TRBD2 matching 10 bases. V shed 5 bases and J 1 base; nucleotides not matched to a gene: 2. The length of the CDR3 is 14 residues. Per germline, CDR1 LNHDA and CDR2 SQIVND (reference sequence). For the CDR3, the DNA is TGTGCCAGTAGTTGGACTAGCGGTTCCTACGAGCAGTACTTC. Translated, it gives CASSWTSGSYEQYF.

In its sample, this clone was seen a few times. The rearrangement uses TRBV6-5 and TRBJ1-2, with a weak D call TRBD1 (5 bases). The V gene lost 6 bases and the J gene lost 7 bases, with 9 bases spanning the gap. The CDR3 covers 11 residues. Germline CDR1 is MNHEY and CDR2 is SVGAGI. CDR3 bases: TGTGCCAGCAGAACAGGCGGTGGCTACACCTTC. Translated, it gives CASRTGGGYTF.

The chain couples TRBV6-5 to TRBJ2-5; D gene ambiguous. The CDR3 runs to 11 residues. Trimming stripped 8 bases from V and 5 bases from J, with 9 bases between. In germline, CDR1 is MNHEY, CDR2 SVGAGI. The CDR3 sequence is CASGEMETQYF. The CDR3 nucleotides are TGTGCCAGCGGAGAAATGGAGACCCAGTACTTC.

This clone was counted only a few times. J is TRBJ1-5 and V is TRBV28; no definite D call. This CDR3 region has 11 residues. The germline CDR1 and CDR2 sequences are MDHEN and SYDVKM. V was cut by 4 bases and J by 6 bases, with 4 bases left in between. The CDR3 region is CASSSGQPQHF. In DNA, the CDR3 is TGTGCCAGCAGTTCGGGTCAGCCCCAGCATTTT.

The gene calls are TRBV5-1 and TRBJ2-7; 12 nucleotides align to TRBD1. The germline gives CDR1 SGHRS, CDR2 YFSETQ. This CDR3 has 16 residues. V lost 0 bases, J lost 7 bases, and 8 bases stayed unmatched. The CDR3, as DNA: TGCGCCAGCAGCTTGGCCCAGGGACAGGGGGCAAGGGAGCAGTACTTC. Protein sequence: CASSLAQGQGAREQYF.

This clone was seen a few times. The chain employs TRBV4-2 and TRBJ2-1; D unclear. The CDR3 has 13 residues. Trimming stripped 0 bases from V and 5 bases from J, with 5 bases between. Germline CDR1 LGHNA, CDR2 YNFKEQ. The DNA of the CDR3 is TGTGCCAGCAGCCAAGACAGGCACAATGAGCAGTTCTTC. Protein sequence: CASSQDRHNEQFF.

The CDR3, as DNA: TGTGCCAGCAGTCCGACTAGCGGGTGGGACGAGCAGTACTTC. Encoded protein: CASSPTSGWDEQYF. The chain has TRBV6-6 and TRBJ2-7; 10 bases match TRBD2. CDR1 is MNHNY and CDR2 is SVGAGI in the germline V gene (reference sequence). The CDR3 loop spans 14 amino acids. V dropped 5 bases and J dropped 5; count of bases not matched to a gene: 6.

This chain connects TRBV9 to TRBJ2-1; either TRBD1 or TRBD2 may fit D (7 bases each). Germline-derived CDR1 and CDR2 are SGDLS and YYNGEE. This CDR3 has 15 residues. Trimming removed 4 bases from V and 4 bases from J, with 15 bases in between. CDR3 in amino acids: CASSLGTAGYNEQFF. The DNA for the CDR3 is TGTGCCAGCAGCCTAGGGACAGCGGGATACAATGAGCAGTTCTTC.

This clone showed up just once. This chain uses TRBV29-1 with TRBJ2-5; 8 bases agree with TRBD1. The CDR3 length is 12 residues. The V gene end was trimmed by 7 bases and the J gene end by 1 base; junction bases not matched to a gene: 2. CDR1 is SQVTM and CDR2 is ANQGSEA in the germline V gene. CDR3 nucleotide sequence: TGCAGCGACCAGGGGGCCCAAGAGACCCAGTACTTC. Translated, it gives CSDQGAQETQYF.

There are a few counts of this clone. V gene TRBV28 combines with J gene TRBJ2-2, with a tentative D call TRBD2 (5 bases). The germline gives CDR1 MDHEN, CDR2 SYDVKM. This CDR3 has 12 amino acids. Trimming pared 8 bases from V and 7 bases from J, leaving 11 bases between. The CDR3 region is CASGGNLGELFF. The CDR3 region has the DNA TGTGCCAGCGGAGGTAATCTCGGGGAGCTGTTTTTT.

The chain has TRBV27 and TRBJ2-5; TRBD2 is a possible D gene (6 bases). CDR3 length: 13 residues. Germline V gene sequence: CDR1 MNHEY, CDR2 SMNVEV (reference sequence). V was pared by 3 bases and J by 1 base, with 6 bases between. The CDR3, as DNA: TGTGCCAGCAGTTTCGGGGGCCAAGAGACCCAGTACTTC. This codes for CASSFGGQETQYF.